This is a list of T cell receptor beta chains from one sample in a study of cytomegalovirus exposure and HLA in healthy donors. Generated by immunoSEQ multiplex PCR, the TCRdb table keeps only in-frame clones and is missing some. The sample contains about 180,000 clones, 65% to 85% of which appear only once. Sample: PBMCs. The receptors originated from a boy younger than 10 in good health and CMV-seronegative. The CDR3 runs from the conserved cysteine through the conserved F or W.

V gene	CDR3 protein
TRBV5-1	CASSLVSRNYNEQFF
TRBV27	CASSLRGYNEKLFF
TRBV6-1	CASGETGRSGNTIYF
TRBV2	CASSAEGFSNQPQHF
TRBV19	CASSTPTGPGQPQHF
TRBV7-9	CASSPGTSLYEQYF
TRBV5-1	CASSLAADTQYF
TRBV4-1	CASSQVLSSGNTIYF
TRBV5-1	CASSGDGTHLGTQYF
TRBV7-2	CASSLEKGVRNTEAFF
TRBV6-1	CASSEDRYSNQPQHF
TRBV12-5	CASGPGQSGANVLTF
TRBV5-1	CASSGSGGGNEQFF
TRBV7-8	CASSLVPNGGRLYEQYF
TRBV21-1	CASSKRIYEQYF
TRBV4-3	CASSQDGANYGYTF
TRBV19	CASSIVSTGLAKNIQYF
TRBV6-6	CASSYRVTGGAATQYF
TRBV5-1	CASSFSGGTQETQYF
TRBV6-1	CASRSTGIQPQHF
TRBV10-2	CASSQDRGGNQPQHF
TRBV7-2	CASSLGWDSNNYGYTF
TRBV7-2	CASSSTGLASYNEQFF
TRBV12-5	CASGPGLAGDTDTQYF
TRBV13	CASSFAATAPLHF
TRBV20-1	CSPPRGDEQFF
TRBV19	CASLSRGSANTEAFF
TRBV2	CASRPNRGRVETQYF
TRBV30	CAWGLAGGGQETQYF
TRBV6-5	CASSYGERYGYTF
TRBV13	CASSKRTGGSGADTQYF
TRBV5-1	CASSWADNRGYTF